Listed here is a single T cell receptor beta chain. TCRdb re-derived calls from the 5' RACE reads in MiXCR, one entry per CDR3 protein. The profile shows some 40,000 distinct CDR3 sequences, about 3.9% of them singletons. Germline assignment: CDR1 SGDLS and CDR2 YYNGEE. The CDR3 totals 16 residues. V dropped 0 bases and J dropped 8 bases, with 18 bases sitting between them. The data were obtained in a study of early T cells in non-severe SARS-CoV-2 infection. On the study more broadly: With bulk RNA from unsorted whole blood as input, sequencing yielded unpaired chains.

This clonotype originated in an adult who was a healthcare worker with PCR-confirmed SARS-CoV-2 infection or an uninfected control (not recorded which). The V gene is TRBV9, the J gene TRBJ2-1; D is possibly TRBD2 (6 bases). The sample comprised whole blood. This CDR3 reads CASSVVLGVTRDEQFF. The CDR3 region has the DNA TGTGCCAGCAGCGTAGTACTGGGGGTGACTAGGGATGAGCAGTTCTTC.